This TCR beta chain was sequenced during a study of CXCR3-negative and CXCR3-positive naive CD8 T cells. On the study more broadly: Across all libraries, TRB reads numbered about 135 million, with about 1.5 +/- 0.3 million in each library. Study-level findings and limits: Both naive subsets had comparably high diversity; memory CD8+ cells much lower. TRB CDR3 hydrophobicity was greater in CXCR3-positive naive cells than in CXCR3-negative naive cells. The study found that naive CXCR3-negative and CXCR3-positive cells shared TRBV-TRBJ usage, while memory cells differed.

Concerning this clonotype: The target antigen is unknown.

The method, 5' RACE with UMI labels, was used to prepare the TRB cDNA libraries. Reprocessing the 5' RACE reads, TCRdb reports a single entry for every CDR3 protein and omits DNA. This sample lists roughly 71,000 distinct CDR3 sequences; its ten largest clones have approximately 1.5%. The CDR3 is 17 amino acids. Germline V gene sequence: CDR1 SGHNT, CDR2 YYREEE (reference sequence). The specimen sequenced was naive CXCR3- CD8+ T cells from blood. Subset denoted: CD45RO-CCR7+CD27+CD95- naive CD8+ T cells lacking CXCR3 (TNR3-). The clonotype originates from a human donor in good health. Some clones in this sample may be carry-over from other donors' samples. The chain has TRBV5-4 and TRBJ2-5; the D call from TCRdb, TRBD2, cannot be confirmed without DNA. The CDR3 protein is CASSLRIETPFQETQYF.